This T cell receptor (beta chain) was recovered during a study of cytomegalovirus exposure and HLA in healthy donors. Study-level results: Altogether, some 170 TCR beta chains were recorded as cytomegalovirus-associated. A cluster of highly shared sequence variants was likely a sequencing artifact.

Worth noting for this clone: Its antigen remains unknown.

Use of 60 Vbeta and 13 Jbeta primers characterized the PCR. Here immunoSEQ multiplex PCR was the method, and the copy in TCRdb shows in-frame clones only, minus some. The listing records about 140,000 clones. The germline V gene has CDR1 GTSNPN and CDR2 SVGIG (reference sequence). The CDR3 is 14 residues long. Sequencing used PBMCs. The gene calls are TRBV30 and TRBJ2-5; 14 bases are a match to TRBD2. The DNA matches TRBJ2-7 better at its end, which makes the J call doubtful. The TCR originated in a young woman in good health and CMV-seronegative. The CDR3 sequence is CAYGLAGGYYEQYF. The CDR3 bases are TGTGCCTACGGACTAGCGGGAGGCTACTACGAGCAGTACTTC.